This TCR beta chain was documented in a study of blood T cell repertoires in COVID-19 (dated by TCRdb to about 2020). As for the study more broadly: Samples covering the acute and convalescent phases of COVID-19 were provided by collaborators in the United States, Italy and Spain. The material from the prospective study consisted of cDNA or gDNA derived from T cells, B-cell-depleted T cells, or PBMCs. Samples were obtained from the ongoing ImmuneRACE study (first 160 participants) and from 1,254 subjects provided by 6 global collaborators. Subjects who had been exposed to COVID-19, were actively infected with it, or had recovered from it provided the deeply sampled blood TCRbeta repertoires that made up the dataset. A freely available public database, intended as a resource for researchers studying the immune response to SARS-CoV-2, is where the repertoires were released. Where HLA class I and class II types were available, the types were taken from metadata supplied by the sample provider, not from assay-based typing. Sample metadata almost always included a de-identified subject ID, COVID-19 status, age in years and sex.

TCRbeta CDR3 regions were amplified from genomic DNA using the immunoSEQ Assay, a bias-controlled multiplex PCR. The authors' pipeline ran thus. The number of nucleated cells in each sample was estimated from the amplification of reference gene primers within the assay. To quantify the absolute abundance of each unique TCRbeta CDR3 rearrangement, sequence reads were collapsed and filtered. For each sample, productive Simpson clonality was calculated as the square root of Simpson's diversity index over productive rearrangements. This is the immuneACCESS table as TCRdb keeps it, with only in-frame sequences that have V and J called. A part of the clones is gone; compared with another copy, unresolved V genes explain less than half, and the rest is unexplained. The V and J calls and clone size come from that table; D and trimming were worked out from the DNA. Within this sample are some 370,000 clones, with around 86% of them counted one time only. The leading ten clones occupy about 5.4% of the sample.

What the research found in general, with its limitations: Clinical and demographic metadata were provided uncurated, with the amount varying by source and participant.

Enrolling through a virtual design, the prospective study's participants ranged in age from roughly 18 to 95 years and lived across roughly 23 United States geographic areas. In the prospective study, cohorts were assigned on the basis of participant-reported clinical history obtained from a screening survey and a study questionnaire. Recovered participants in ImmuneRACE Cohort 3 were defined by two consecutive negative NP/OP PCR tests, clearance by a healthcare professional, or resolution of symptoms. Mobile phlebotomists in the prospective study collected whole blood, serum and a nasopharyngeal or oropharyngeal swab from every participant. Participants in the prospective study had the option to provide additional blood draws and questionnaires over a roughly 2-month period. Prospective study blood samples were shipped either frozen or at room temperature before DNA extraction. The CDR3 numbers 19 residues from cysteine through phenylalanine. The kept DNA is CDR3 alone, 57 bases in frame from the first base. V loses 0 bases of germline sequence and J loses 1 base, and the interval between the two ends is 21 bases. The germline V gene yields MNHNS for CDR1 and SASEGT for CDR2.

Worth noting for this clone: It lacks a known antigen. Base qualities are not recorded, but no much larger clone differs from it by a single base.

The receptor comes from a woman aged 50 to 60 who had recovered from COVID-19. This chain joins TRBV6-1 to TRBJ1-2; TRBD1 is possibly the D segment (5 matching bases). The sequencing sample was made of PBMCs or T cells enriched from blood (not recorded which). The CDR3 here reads CASSEALRRALKLNYGYTF. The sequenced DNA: TGTGCCAGCAGTGAAGCGCTTCGCAGGGCACTCAAACTTAACTATGGCTACACCTTC.